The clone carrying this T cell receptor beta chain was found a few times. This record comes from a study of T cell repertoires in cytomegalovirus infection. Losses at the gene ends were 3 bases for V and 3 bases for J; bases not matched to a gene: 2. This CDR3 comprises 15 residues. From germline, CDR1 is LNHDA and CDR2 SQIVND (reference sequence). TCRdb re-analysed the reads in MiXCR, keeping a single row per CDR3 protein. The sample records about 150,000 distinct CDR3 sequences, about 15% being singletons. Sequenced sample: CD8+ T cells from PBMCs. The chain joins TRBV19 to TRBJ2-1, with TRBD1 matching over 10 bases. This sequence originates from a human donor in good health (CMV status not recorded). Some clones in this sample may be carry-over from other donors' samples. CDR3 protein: CASSIGTGDYNEQFF. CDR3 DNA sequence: TGTGCCAGTAGTATTGGGACAGGGGACTACAATGAGCAGTTCTTC. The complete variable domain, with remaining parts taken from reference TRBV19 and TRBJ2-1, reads DGGITQSPKYLFRKEGQNVTLSCEQNLNHDAMYWYRQDPGQGLRLIYYSQIVNDFQKGDIAEGYSVSREKKESFPLTVTSAQKNPTAFYLCASSIGTGDYNEQFFGPGTRLTVL.